Listed below are T cell receptor beta chains from one sample, sequenced in a study of blood T cell repertoires in COVID-19. Sequencing used immunoSEQ multiplex PCR; TCRdb keeps in-frame clones, though not all of them. The table records about 200,000 clones, under 90% of them present only once. The sequenced material came from PBMCs or T cells enriched from blood (not recorded which). The source is a woman aged 30 to 39 with acute COVID-19. CDR3s include the opening cysteine and the closing phenylalanine or tryptophan. A D gene is named only where the DNA matches it firmly. Clone sizes are given selectively: once, few, many, or a class where the clone is expanded.

CDR3: CASRTTATYNSPLHF; DNA: TGTGCCAGCAGAACCACAGCTACTTATAATTCACCCCTCCACTTT; V: TRBV28; size: few; D: NA; J: TRBJ1-6
CDR3: CASSAGQLGYTF; DNA: TGTGCCAGCAGCGCCGGACAGCTCGGCTACACCTTC; V: TRBV9; size: once; D: NA; J: TRBJ1-2
CDR3: CASSVARLAETQYF; DNA: TGTGCCAGCAGCGTAGCTCGACTAGCAGAGACCCAGTACTTC; V: TRBV9; size: NA; D: TRBD2; J: TRBJ2-5
CDR3: CASSGLGDYGYTF; DNA: TGTGCCAGCAGTGGGCTCGGGGACTATGGCTACACCTTC; V: TRBV2; size: NA; D: NA; J: TRBJ1-2
CDR3: CASSPTSGGSSSYNEQFF; DNA: TGTGCCAGCAGTCCCACTAGCGGGGGGTCGAGCTCCTACAATGAGCAGTTCTTC; V: TRBV28; size: NA; D: TRBD2; J: TRBJ2-1
CDR3: CASSPPTSGERNEQFF; DNA: TGTGCCAGCTCACCACCAACTAGCGGGGAGCGGAATGAGCAGTTCTTC; V: TRBV18; size: once; D: TRBD2; J: TRBJ2-1
CDR3: CATSQGSQPQHF; DNA: TGTGCCACATCACAGGGGTCTCAGCCCCAGCATTTT; V: TRBV19; size: once; D: TRBD1; J: TRBJ1-5
CDR3: CASRNRVENQPQHF; DNA: TGTGCCAGCCGGAACAGGGTGGAGAATCAGCCCCAGCATTTT; V: TRBV19; size: NA; D: NA; J: TRBJ1-5
CDR3: CSVETGVGYTF; DNA: TGCAGCGTTGAGACAGGGGTTGGCTACACCTTC; V: TRBV29-1; size: NA; D: TRBD1; J: TRBJ1-2
CDR3: CASSLWTITGELFF; DNA: TGTGCCAGCAGCCTGTGGACTATAACCGGGGAGCTGTTTTTT; V: TRBV7-8; size: NA; D: NA; J: TRBJ2-2
CDR3: CASAPPLHF; DNA: TGTGCCAGCGCGCCACCCCTCCACTTT; V: TRBV12-3/TRBV12-4; size: NA; D: NA; J: TRBJ1-6
CDR3: CASSQRTGPDETQYF; DNA: TGCGCCAGCAGCCAAAGGACTGGGCCTGACGAGACCCAGTACTTC; V: TRBV4-3; size: NA; D: NA; J: TRBJ2-5
CDR3: CASSLMGPSGNTIYF; DNA: TGTGCCAGCAGCTTAATGGGGCCCTCTGGAAACACCATATATTTT; V: TRBV7-2; size: once; D: NA; J: TRBJ1-3
CDR3: CASSPRETTGHYGYTF; DNA: TGTGCCAGCTCACCCCGGGAAACGACAGGGCATTATGGCTACACCTTC; V: TRBV18; size: NA; D: TRBD1; J: TRBJ1-2
CDR3: CASSESLEAFF; DNA: TGTGCCAGCAGTGAGAGTTTGGAAGCTTTCTTT; V: TRBV2; size: NA; D: NA; J: TRBJ1-1
CDR3: CASSIDQGNTEAFF; DNA: TGTGCCAGTAGTATTGATCAGGGGAACACTGAAGCTTTCTTT; V: TRBV19; size: NA; D: NA; J: TRBJ1-1
CDR3: CASSLIGTGDLRAQHF; DNA: TGTGCCAGCAGTCTAATCGGGACAGGGGACCTCCGAGCCCAGCATTTT; V: TRBV28; size: NA; D: TRBD1; J: TRBJ1-5
CDR3: CAISESLLAGQETQYF; DNA: TGTGCCATCAGTGAGTCTCTTCTCGCGGGCCAAGAGACCCAGTACTTC; V: TRBV10-3; size: NA; D: NA; J: TRBJ2-5
CDR3: CASSTHPGLAGTINYEQYF; DNA: TGTGCCAGCAGTACCCACCCGGGACTAGCCGGAACCATTAATTACGAGCAGTACTTC; V: TRBV28; size: NA; D: TRBD2; J: TRBJ2-7
CDR3: CASSEDPGVNTGELFF; DNA: TGCGCCAGCAGTGAGGACCCGGGGGTGAACACCGGGGAGCTGTTTTTT; V: TRBV10-1; size: NA; D: NA; J: TRBJ2-2
CDR3: CASSARDSHIYNEQFF; DNA: TGTGCCAGCAGCGCTCGGGACAGCCACATATACAATGAGCAGTTCTTC; V: TRBV7-9; size: NA; D: TRBD1; J: TRBJ2-1
CDR3: CASSPLGGYNEQFF; DNA: TGTGCCAGCAGCCCCTTGGGAGGATACAATGAGCAGTTCTTC; V: TRBV7-9; size: NA; D: NA; J: TRBJ2-1
CDR3: CASSGTGLLRGYTF; DNA: TGTGCCAGCAGCGGGACAGGGCTCCTTAGGGGCTACACCTTC; V: TRBV7-3; size: NA; D: TRBD1; J: TRBJ1-2
CDR3: CASSRPTDRDSYTDTQYF; DNA: TGTGCCAGCAGCCGACCCACCGACCGGGACTCCTACACAGATACGCAGTATTTT; V: TRBV7-8; size: NA; D: NA; J: TRBJ2-3
CDR3: CASSLKGPIALHF; DNA: TGTGCCAGCAGCTTGAAGGGGCCCATAGCCCTCCACTTT; V: TRBV6-5; size: NA; D: NA; J: TRBJ1-6
CDR3: CASSQSDSSYEQYF; DNA: TGTGCCAGTAGTCAAAGCGACTCTTCCTACGAGCAGTACTTC; V: TRBV19; size: NA; D: NA; J: TRBJ2-7
CDR3: CSSLTGMNTEAFF; DNA: TGCAGCTCCTTGACAGGAATGAACACTGAAGCTTTCTTT; V: TRBV29-1; size: many; D: NA; J: TRBJ1-1
CDR3: CASSESNRVNEQFF; DNA: TGCGCCAGCAGTGAGTCAAACAGGGTAAATGAGCAGTTCTTC; V: TRBV10-2; size: once; D: NA; J: TRBJ2-1
CDR3: CASSPNWASYNEQFF; DNA: TGTGCCAGCAGCCCAAACTGGGCTTCCTACAATGAGCAGTTCTTC; V: TRBV11-2; size: NA; D: NA; J: TRBJ2-1
CDR3: CASSRRDRGFTEAFF; DNA: TGTGCCAGCAGTAGACGGGACAGGGGGTTTACTGAAGCTTTCTTT; V: TRBV6-2/TRBV6-3; size: few; D: TRBD1; J: TRBJ1-1
CDR3: CASSIRQSYNSPLHF; DNA: TGTGCCAGCAGTATCCGACAGAGCTATAATTCACCCCTCCACTTT; V: TRBV27; size: NA; D: NA; J: TRBJ1-6
CDR3: CASRNAGTGEFYGYTF; DNA: TGTGCCAGCAGAAACGCCGGGACAGGGGAATTCTATGGCTACACCTTC; V: TRBV28; size: NA; D: TRBD1; J: TRBJ1-2
CDR3: CSASGRGPGNTQYF; DNA: TGCAGTGCTAGTGGCAGGGGGCCGGGGAATACGCAGTATTTT; V: TRBV20-1; size: NA; D: TRBD1; J: TRBJ2-3
CDR3: CASSLDQTETYEQYF; DNA: TGTGCCAGCAGCTTAGACCAGACAGAAACTTACGAGCAGTACTTC; V: TRBV11-2; size: NA; D: NA; J: TRBJ2-7
CDR3: CSAATGGSNTEAFF; DNA: TGCAGCGCTGCTACAGGGGGCTCGAACACTGAAGCTTTCTTT; V: TRBV29-1; size: NA; D: TRBD1; J: TRBJ1-1
CDR3: CASSLSGTGIGNTIYF; DNA: TGCGCCAGCAGCTTATCCGGGACAGGGATCGGAAACACCATATATTTT; V: TRBV5-1; size: once; D: TRBD1; J: TRBJ1-3
CDR3: CASSLEHHSGTGELFF; DNA: TGTGCCAGCAGCTTGGAACATCATTCGGGCACCGGGGAGCTGTTTTTT; V: TRBV7-9; size: once; D: NA; J: TRBJ2-2
CDR3: CAISESPGLRTEAFF; DNA: TGTGCCATCAGTGAGTCTCCAGGGCTTCGTACTGAAGCTTTCTTT; V: TRBV10-3; size: NA; D: NA; J: TRBJ1-1
CDR3: CATPEQGSRYGYTF; DNA: TGTGCCACCCCAGAGCAGGGGTCACGATATGGCTACACCTTC; V: TRBV2; size: NA; D: NA; J: TRBJ1-2